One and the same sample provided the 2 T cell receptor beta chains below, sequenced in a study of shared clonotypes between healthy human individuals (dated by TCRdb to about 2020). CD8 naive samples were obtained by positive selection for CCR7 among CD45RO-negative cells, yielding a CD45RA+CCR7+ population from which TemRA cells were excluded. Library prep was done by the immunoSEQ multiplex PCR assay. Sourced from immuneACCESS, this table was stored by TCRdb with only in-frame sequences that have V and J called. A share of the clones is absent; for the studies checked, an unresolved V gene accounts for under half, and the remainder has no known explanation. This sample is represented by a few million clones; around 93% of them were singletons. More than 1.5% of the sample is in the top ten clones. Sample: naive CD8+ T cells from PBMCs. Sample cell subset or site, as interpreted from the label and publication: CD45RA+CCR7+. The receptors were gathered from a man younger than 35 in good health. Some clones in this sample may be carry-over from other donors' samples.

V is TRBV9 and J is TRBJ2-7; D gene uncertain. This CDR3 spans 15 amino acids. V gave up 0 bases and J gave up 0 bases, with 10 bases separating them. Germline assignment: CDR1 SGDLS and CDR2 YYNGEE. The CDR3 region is CASSVAPSHSYEQYF. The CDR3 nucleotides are TGTGCCAGCAGCGTAGCTCCCAGCCACTCCTACGAGCAGTACTTC.

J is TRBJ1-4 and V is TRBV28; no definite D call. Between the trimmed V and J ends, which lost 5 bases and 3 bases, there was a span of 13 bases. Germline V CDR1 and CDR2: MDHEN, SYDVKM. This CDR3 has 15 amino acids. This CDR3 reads CASSQRTAPNEKLFF. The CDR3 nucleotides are TGTGCCAGCAGTCAACGGACGGCCCCTAATGAAAAACTGTTTTTT.